What follows describes a single T cell receptor beta chain. Its recognized antigen is unknown. No per-base quality is available; no much larger clone lies one base away. The immunoSEQ Assay, which uses bias-controlled multiplex PCR amplification of genomic DNA, was used to profile TCRbeta CDR3 regions. As for how the authors treated the data: The absolute abundance of each unique TCRbeta CDR3 region was quantified after sequences were collapsed and filtered. Differential abundance was assessed using a binomial (Fisher-equivalent) model and a beta-binomial model in which time-dependent variance fitted from healthy donors was added. Any clone with fewer than 5 combined templates was excluded, and a clone was called differentially abundant if its Benjamini-Hochberg FDR was below 0.01. In the beta-binomial model, variance was expressed as a function of the total template count across the two samples, in the form v = (b*log(k)+a)^2. Imported from immuneACCESS, the table was reduced by TCRdb to in-frame sequences with V and J called. These copies leave out some clones; in studies compared against another copy, an unresolved V gene accounts for under half, and the cause of the remainder is not known. For V, J and clone size, that table is used; D and trimming come from the DNA. This sample lists about 52,000 clones; approximately 80% were detected once. The ten largest clones represent 11% to 15% of the sample.

No immune events such as infections were documented for the healthy donors during the collection period. Healthy-donor blood repertoires served as a training cohort to calibrate time-dependent variance in a beta-binomial model of T-cell clone differential abundance. The training cohort included 10 healthy donors, of whom 3 were female and 7 were male. The donors were between roughly 25 and 64 years old, with an average age of approximately 45 years. Whole blood from each healthy donor was obtained from a commercial supplier and was collected at three time points roughly 13 days apart. Genomic DNA was extracted from unsorted whole blood for immunosequencing. The data stem from a study of identifying expanded T cells in peripheral blood (dated by TCRdb to about 2019). At the level of the whole study: Technical replicates were generated by sequencing separate aliquots of the same genomic DNA pool, and four replicates were compared pairwise.

The CDR3 spans 14 residues, from the cysteine through the phenylalanine. The kept DNA is CDR3 alone, 42 bases in frame from the first base. For this chain, trimming is 6 bases at the V end and 3 bases at the J end, and the number of junction bases without a gene match is 4. In the germline V gene (reference sequence), CDR1 corresponds to LNHDA and CDR2 to SQIVND. Study-wide findings and limitations: Variance in clone template counts between roughly 2-week samples significantly increased with total template count across all healthy donors. The binomial model flagged around 1.2 differentially abundant clones between technical replicates, compared with about 16 over around two weeks and 19 over around 4 weeks. The beta-binomial model significantly reduced the number of clones called differentially abundant and the false-positive rate across all healthy-donor time intervals. It was expected by the authors that biological variance in healthy repertoires might increase further over much longer intervals, such as months to years.

The sample consisted of blood. The rearrangement joined TRBV19 to TRBJ2-3; TRBD1 agrees with 9 junctional bases. The sequence came from a person aged 18 to 69 in good health. The DNA sequence reads TGTGCCAGTAGCCGGGACAGGGTTACAGATACGCAGTATTTT. This yields the protein CASSRDRVTDTQYF.